These 22 T cell receptor beta chains share one sample of origin, sequenced in a study of blood T cell repertoires in COVID-19. Sequencing was performed with immunoSEQ multiplex PCR; in TCRdb, only in-frame clones are kept and a portion is missing. The table includes a few hundred thousand clones, about 80% detected once. Sequencing input: PBMCs or T cells enriched from blood (not recorded which). The receptor source for this set is a middle-aged woman with acute COVID-19.

This clone was picked up one time. The CDR3 spells CASSQERRATKETQYF. The CDR3, as DNA: TGTGCCAGCAGCCAAGAGAGACGCGCGACAAAAGAGACCCAGTACTTC. The chain uses TRBV3-1 (or the pseudogene TRBV3-2) and TRBJ2-5; no clear D. This CDR3 is built from 16 residues. Germline CDR1 and CDR2: LGHDT and YNNKEL (reference sequence). V was pared by 0 bases and J by 3 bases, with 14 bases between.

The V call is TRBV4-1, the J call TRBJ1-5, with a possible D match to TRBD1 (6 bases). V was shortened by 4 bases and J by 7 bases, with 14 bases between the two germline ends. This CDR3 comprises 14 residues. In germline, CDR1 is MGHRA, CDR2 YSYEKL. CDR3 residues: CASSPREGDQPQHF. The CDR3 nucleotides are TGCGCCAGCAGCCCGCGGGAGGGGGACCAGCCCCAGCATTTT.

This chain connects TRBV10-2 to TRBJ1-2; D is ambiguous. The CDR3 is 14 residues long. Germline lookup yields CDR1 WSHSY and CDR2 SAAADI. Trimming left V 0 bases short and J 3 bases short, with 8 bases between. CDR3: CASSESSGYYGYTF. The CDR3 nucleotides are TGCGCCAGCAGTGAGTCATCGGGGTACTATGGCTACACCTTC.

The rearrangement joins TRBV7-9 to TRBJ1-4, with TRBD1 identical over 8 bases. Germline CDR1 reads SEHNR; CDR2 reads FQNEAQ (reference sequence). CDR3 length: 17 residues. The V gene end was trimmed by 2 bases and the J gene end by 5 bases; junction bases not matched to a gene: 10. The CDR3 DNA follows: TGTGCCAGCAGCTTAAGGAGGACAGGGAGGGGGAATGAAAAACTGTTTTTT. Translation: CASSLRRTGRGNEKLFF.

The chain couples TRBV9 to TRBJ1-2; 7 nucleotides agree with TRBD1. The CDR3 spans 14 residues. The germline V gene encodes CDR1 SGDLS and CDR2 YYNGEE. V was clipped by 0 bases and J by 5 bases; unmatched bases: 4. This CDR3 is CASSVETGLYGYTF. DNA for the CDR3: TGTGCCAGCAGCGTAGAGACAGGGCTTTATGGCTACACCTTC. Together with reference TRBV9 and TRBJ1-2, the CDR3 gives the full variable domain: DSGVTQTPKHLITATGQRVTLRCSPRSGDLSVYWYQQSLDQGLQFLIQYYNGEERAKGNILERFSAQQFPDLHSELNLSSLELGDSALYFCASSVETGLYGYTFGSGTRLTVV.

In nucleotides, the CDR3 is TGTGCCAGCAGCCCGAAAGACAGGGTTTCTACCCACGAGCAGTACTTC. Translation: CASSPKDRVSTHEQYF. V is TRBV7-3 and J is TRBJ2-7; 7 bases line up with TRBD1. CDR1 SGHTA and CDR2 FQGTGA come from the germline V gene. V was clipped by 5 bases and J by 5 bases; unmatched bases: 15. The CDR3 loop spans 16 amino acids.

A few counts support this clone. This sequence joins TRBV28 and TRBJ1-5, with D perhaps TRBD1 (6 bases). The CDR3 runs to 15 residues. V gave up 5 bases and J gave up 4 bases, with 15 bases separating them. Germline CDR1 is MDHEN and CDR2 is SYDVKM. The CDR3 region is CASSIPNRANQPQHF. CDR3 nucleotide sequence: TGTGCCAGCAGTATACCGAACAGGGCAAATCAGCCCCAGCATTTT.

The V gene is TRBV24-1, the J gene TRBJ2-3; D is unclear. V dropped 9 bases and J dropped 0 bases, with 6 bases sitting between them. Germline V gene lookup returns CDR1 KGHDR and CDR2 SFDVKD. This CDR3 is 12 amino acids long. CDR3 loop: CATATSTDTQYF. The CDR3 nucleotides are TGTGCCACCGCTACTAGCACAGATACGCAGTATTTT.

The genes are TRBV5-1 and TRBJ2-1; 13 positions match TRBD2. Trimming took 5 bases from V and 5 from J; bases not matched to a gene: 4. Germline V gives CDR1 SGHRS, CDR2 YFSETQ. This CDR3 contains 15 residues. Here the CDR3 reads CASRGLAGLNNEQFF. The CDR3 region has the DNA TGCGCCAGCAGGGGACTAGCGGGATTAAACAATGAGCAGTTCTTC.

This clone occurred once. The chain is built from TRBV15 and TRBJ1-4; D gene unclear. Germline V gives CDR1 LNHNV, CDR2 YYDKDF (reference sequence). V lost 0 bases and J 8 bases, leaving 7 bases between the germline ends. This CDR3 region has 13 residues. Written as DNA, the CDR3 is TGTGCCACCAGCAGAGATATGGGCGAAAAACTGTTTTTT. Protein sequence: CATSRDMGEKLFF. The whole variable domain, filled in from reference TRBV15 and TRBJ1-4, reads DAMVIQNPRYQVTQFGKPVTLSCSQTLNHNVMYWYQQKSSQAPKLLFHYYDKDFNNEADTPDNFQSRRPNTSFCFLDIRSPGLGDTAMYLCATSRDMGEKLFFGSGTQLSVL.

This chain links TRBV6-5 with TRBJ2-4; TRBD1 is a possible D gene (5 bases). Germline-derived CDR1 and CDR2 are MNHEY and SVGAGI. Trimming stripped 5 bases from V and 1 base from J, with 12 bases between. This CDR3 comprises 15 residues. The CDR3 loop is CASSTDILAKNIQYF. CDR3 coding DNA: TGTGCCAGCAGTACGGACATCCTCGCCAAAAACATTCAGTACTTC.

V and J are TRBV6-5 and TRBJ2-3; D is unclear. Germline CDR1 reads MNHEY; CDR2 reads SVGAGI. CDR3 length equals 13 residues. V lost 2 bases and J 1 base, leaving 4 bases between the germline ends. The CDR3 nucleotides are TGTGCCAGCAGTTACGTCGGCACAGATACGCAGTATTTT. Residues: CASSYVGTDTQYF.

This clone was recorded once. CDR3 nucleotide sequence: TGCGCCAGCAGCCAAGAGGCCAGGGAGAACACTGAAGCTTTCTTT. This encodes CASSQEARENTEAFF. The chain joins TRBV4-3 to TRBJ1-1; TRBD1 might be the D (5 bases). The CDR3 has 15 amino acids. V lost 0 bases and J 1 base, leaving 9 bases between the germline ends. Germline-derived CDR1 and CDR2 are LGHNA and YSLEER.

The chain links TRBV18 to TRBJ2-1; perhaps TRBD1 as D (5 bases). The germline V gene encodes CDR1 KGHSH and CDR2 LQKENI. The CDR3 spans 13 residues. V lost 2 bases and J 9 bases, leaving 11 bases between the germline ends. The CDR3 DNA sequence: TGTGCCAGCTCACCAATTAGTCAGGGTGAGCAGTTCTTC. Its protein product is CASSPISQGEQFF.

A single count supports this clone. The chain couples TRBV27 to TRBJ2-1, with 11 bases lining up with TRBD2. Germline loops: CDR1 MNHEY, CDR2 SMNVEV (reference sequence). The CDR3 is 14 amino acids. With V trimmed by 6 bases and J by 6 bases, 4 bases remained unmatched. The CDR3 region has the DNA TGTGCCAGCAGATTAGCGGGAGGGCCCAATGAGCAGTTCTTC. Protein product: CASRLAGGPNEQFF.

This clone showed up just a few times. This chain links TRBV3-1 (or the pseudogene TRBV3-2) with TRBJ2-2; 12 bases line up with TRBD2. V was pared by 4 bases and J by 0 bases, with 3 bases of the junction left unmatched. The CDR3 contains 17 residues. Germline V gene sequence: CDR1 LGHDT, CDR2 YNNKEL (reference sequence). CDR3 residues: CASSRGTSGSNTGELFF. CDR3 sequence (DNA): TGTGCCAGCAGCCGCGGGACTAGCGGGTCGAACACCGGGGAGCTGTTTTTT.

V is TRBV7-2 and J is TRBJ2-2; D gene unclear. CDR1 and CDR2 from the germline V gene are SGHTA and FQGNSA. CDR3 size: 14 residues. The V gene lost 5 bases and the J gene lost 4 bases, with 11 bases spanning the gap. The CDR3 is CASSATRSTGELFF. CDR3 DNA: TGTGCCAGCAGCGCCACTCGGTCCACCGGGGAGCTGTTTTTT.

Ten or more counts support this clone. The chain recombines TRBV6-4 with TRBJ2-1; a possible D gene is TRBD1 (6 bases). V lost 9 bases and J 1 base, leaving 16 bases between the germline ends. Germline CDR1 reads MRHNA; CDR2 reads SNTAGT. There are 15 residues in the CDR3. The CDR3, as DNA: TGTGCCAGGGTACAGGGTATCCCATCCTACAATGAGCAGTTCTTC. Amino acid sequence: CARVQGIPSYNEQFF.

The chain employs TRBV28 and TRBJ2-5; no reliable D call. CDR1 and CDR2 (germline): MDHEN, SYDVKM. Trimming removed 4 bases at V and 3 bases at J, with 12 bases between. There are 14 residues in the CDR3. CDR3 coding DNA: TGTGCCAGCAGTTCTCCGACTGGTAAAGAGACCCAGTACTTC. This codes for CASSSPTGKETQYF.

This clone appeared once. The chain recombines TRBV6-6 with TRBJ1-4; D possibly corresponds to TRBD1 (5 bases). The CDR3 totals 15 residues. Trimming removed 0 bases from V and 5 bases from J, with 10 bases in between. Looked up from germline, CDR1 is MNHNY and CDR2 is SVGAGI (reference sequence). CDR3 region: CASSYSAGKNEKLFF. The CDR3 DNA follows: TGTGCCAGCAGTTACTCGGCAGGGAAGAATGAAAAACTGTTTTTT.

This clone was recorded only once. The V and J genes are TRBV7-9 and TRBJ2-3, with TRBD1 matching 11 bases. The V segment lost 5 bases and the J segment 0 bases; nucleotides outside the gene matches: 22. Germline V lookup: CDR1 SEHNR, CDR2 FQNEAQ (reference sequence). CDR3 length equals 22 residues. The CDR3 sequence is CASSTSPWTGGDGTPSTDTQYF. The CDR3 DNA is TGTGCCAGCAGCACCTCACCCTGGACAGGGGGCGACGGAACCCCTAGCACAGATACGCAGTATTTT.

This rearrangement joins TRBV6-5 to TRBJ1-5; D is uncertain. Trimming pared 6 bases from V and 7 bases from J, leaving 19 bases between. The CDR3 loop spans 15 amino acids. Germline V gene sequence: CDR1 MNHEY, CDR2 SVGAGI. Written as DNA, the CDR3 is TGTGCCAGCAGACCCGGGGAGGTTAGCGGGCAGCCCCAGCATTTT. It specifies CASRPGEVSGQPQHF.